This record looks at one T cell receptor beta chain sequence and its context. As yet, its antigen is unknown. This entry belongs to a study of brain T cells in children with intractable seizures. Generated by immunoSEQ multiplex PCR, the TCRdb table keeps only in-frame clones and is missing some. Here the sample spans 340,000 or so clones, over 90% being singletons. General study results and limits: Pre- and post-surgery blood differed in depth, so pre-surgery absences may be undersampling.

The time point is: blood from clinic visit 5 months post-surgery; TSC patient then seizure free. The sequenced cases were selected for having the highest brain T cell transcript signatures. Before surgery, patients took at least one anti-epileptic drug. Sequencing used peripheral blood, obtained 4 to 6 months after surgery. The receptor was derived from a boy under two years old with tuberous sclerosis and intractable seizures.

The CDR3 DNA reads as TGTGCCACCAGTGACCAAGGGACTAGCGGGAGGTACTACAATGAGCAGTTCTTC. Translating gives CATSDQGTSGRYYNEQFF. The chain is built from TRBV24-1 and TRBJ2-1, with TRBD2 matching over 15 bases. Germline V CDR1 and CDR2: KGHDR, SFDVKD. The CDR3 contains 18 residues. J gave up 3 bases and V 4 bases, and 6 bases lay outside the gene matches.